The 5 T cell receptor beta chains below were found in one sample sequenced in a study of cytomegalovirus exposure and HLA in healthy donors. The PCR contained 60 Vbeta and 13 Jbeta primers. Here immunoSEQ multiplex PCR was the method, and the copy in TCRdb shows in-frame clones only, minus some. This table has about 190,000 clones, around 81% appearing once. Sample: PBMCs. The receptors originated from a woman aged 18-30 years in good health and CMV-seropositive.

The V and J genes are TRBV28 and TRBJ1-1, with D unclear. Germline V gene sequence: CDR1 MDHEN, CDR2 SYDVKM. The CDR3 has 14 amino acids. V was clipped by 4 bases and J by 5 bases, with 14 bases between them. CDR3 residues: CASSSPGISTEAFF. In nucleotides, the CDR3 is TGTGCCAGCAGTTCCCCGGGGATTTCAACTGAAGCTTTCTTT.

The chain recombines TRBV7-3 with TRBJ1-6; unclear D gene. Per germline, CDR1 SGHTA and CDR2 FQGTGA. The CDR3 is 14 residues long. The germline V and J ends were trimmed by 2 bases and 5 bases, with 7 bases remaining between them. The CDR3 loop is CASSLEADNSPLHF. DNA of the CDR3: TGTGCCAGCAGCTTAGAGGCGGATAATTCACCCCTCCACTTT.

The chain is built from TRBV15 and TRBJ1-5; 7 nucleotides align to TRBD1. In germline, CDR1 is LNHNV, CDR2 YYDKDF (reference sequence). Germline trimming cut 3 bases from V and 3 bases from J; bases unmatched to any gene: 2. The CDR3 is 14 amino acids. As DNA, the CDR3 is TGTGCCACCAGCAGGGGACAGATCAATCAGCCCCAGCATTTT. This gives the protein CATSRGQINQPQHF.

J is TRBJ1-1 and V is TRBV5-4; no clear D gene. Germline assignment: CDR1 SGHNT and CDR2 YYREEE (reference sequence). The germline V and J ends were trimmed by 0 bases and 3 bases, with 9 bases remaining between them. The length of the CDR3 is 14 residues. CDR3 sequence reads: CASSLEPSHTEAFF. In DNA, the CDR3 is TGTGCCAGCAGCTTGGAGCCCTCGCACACTGAAGCTTTCTTT.

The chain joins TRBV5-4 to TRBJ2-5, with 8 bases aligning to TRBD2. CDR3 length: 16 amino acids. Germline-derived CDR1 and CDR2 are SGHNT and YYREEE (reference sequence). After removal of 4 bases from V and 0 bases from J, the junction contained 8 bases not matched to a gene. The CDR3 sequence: CASSLGGRGDQETQYF. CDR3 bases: TGTGCCAGCAGCCTCGGGGGGCGGGGGGACCAAGAGACCCAGTACTTC. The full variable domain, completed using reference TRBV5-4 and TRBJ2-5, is ETGVTQSPTHLIKTRGQQVTLRCSSQSGHNTVSWYQQALGQGPQFIFQYYREEENGRGNFPPRFSGLQFPNYSSELNVNALELDDSALYLCASSLGGRGDQETQYFGPGTRLLVL.